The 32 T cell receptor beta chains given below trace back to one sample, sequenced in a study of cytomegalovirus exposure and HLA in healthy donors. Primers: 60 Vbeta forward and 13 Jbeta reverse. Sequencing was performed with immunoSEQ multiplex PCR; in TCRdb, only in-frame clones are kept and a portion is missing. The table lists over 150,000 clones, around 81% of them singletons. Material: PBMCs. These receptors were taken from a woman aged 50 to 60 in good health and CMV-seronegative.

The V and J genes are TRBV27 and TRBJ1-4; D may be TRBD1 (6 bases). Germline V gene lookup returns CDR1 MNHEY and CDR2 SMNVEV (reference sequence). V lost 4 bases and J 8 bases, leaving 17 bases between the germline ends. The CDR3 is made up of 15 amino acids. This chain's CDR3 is CASSSQGKGEEKLFF. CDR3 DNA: TGTGCCAGCAGTTCACAGGGAAAGGGAGAAGAAAAACTGTTTTTT.

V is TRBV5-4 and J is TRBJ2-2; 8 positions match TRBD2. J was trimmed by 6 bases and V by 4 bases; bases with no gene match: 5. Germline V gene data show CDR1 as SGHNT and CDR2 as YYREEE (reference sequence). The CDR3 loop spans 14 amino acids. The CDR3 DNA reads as TGTGCCAGCAGCCGGGGGGGGGAGGCCGGGGAGCTGTTTTTT. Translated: CASSRGGEAGELFF.

The CDR3 nucleotides are TGTGCCACCAGCAGAGCTTCTAGCACAGATACGCAGTATTTT. Its protein product is CATSRASSTDTQYF. The chain carries TRBV15 and TRBJ2-3, with unresolved D. This CDR3 spans 14 amino acids. From germline, CDR1 is LNHNV and CDR2 YYDKDF (reference sequence). The V end lost 1 base, the J end lost 0 bases, and 5 bases lay between the germline ends.

The CDR3 DNA reads TGTGCCACCAGCAGAGATCGGGGAGGTCCTAGCGGGGGGGCCTCCGGGGAGCTGTTTTTT. This codes for CATSRDRGGPSGGASGELFF. V and J are TRBV15 and TRBJ2-2, with 12 bases fitting TRBD2. The CDR3 contains 20 residues. Germline values: CDR1 LNHNV, CDR2 YYDKDF (reference sequence). The junction had 14 bases not matched to a gene; V was cut back by 0 bases and J by 6 bases.

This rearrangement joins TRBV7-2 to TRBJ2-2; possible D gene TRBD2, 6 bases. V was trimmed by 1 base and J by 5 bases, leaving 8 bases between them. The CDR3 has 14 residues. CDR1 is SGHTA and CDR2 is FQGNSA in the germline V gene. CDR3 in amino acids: CASSLVLATGELFF. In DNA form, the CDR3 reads TGTGCCAGCAGCTTAGTACTAGCAACCGGGGAGCTGTTTTTT.

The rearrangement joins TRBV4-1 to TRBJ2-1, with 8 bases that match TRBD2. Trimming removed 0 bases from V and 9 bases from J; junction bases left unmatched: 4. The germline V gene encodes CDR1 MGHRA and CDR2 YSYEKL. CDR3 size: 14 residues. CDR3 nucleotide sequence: TGCGCCAGCAGCCAAGATCCGAGCGGGAGTGAGCAGTTCTTC. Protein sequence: CASSQDPSGSEQFF.

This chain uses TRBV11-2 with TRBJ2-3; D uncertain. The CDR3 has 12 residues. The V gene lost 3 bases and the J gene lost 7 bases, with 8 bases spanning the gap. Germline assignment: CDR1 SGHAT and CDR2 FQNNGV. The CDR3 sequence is CASSFPSYTQYF. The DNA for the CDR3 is TGTGCCAGCAGCTTCCCCTCGTATACGCAGTATTTT. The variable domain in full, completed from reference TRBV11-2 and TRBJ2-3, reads EAGVAQSPRYKIIEKRQSVAFWCNPISGHATLYWYQQILGQGPKLLIQFQNNGVVDDSQLPKDRFSAERLKGVDSTLKIQPAKLEDSAVYLCASSFPSYTQYFGPGTRLTVL.

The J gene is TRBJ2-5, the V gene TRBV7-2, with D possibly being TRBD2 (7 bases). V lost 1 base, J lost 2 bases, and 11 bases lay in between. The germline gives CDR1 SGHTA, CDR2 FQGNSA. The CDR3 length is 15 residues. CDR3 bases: TGTGCCAGCAGCTTAGGGGGGGGCCTACAAGAGACCCAGTACTTC. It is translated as CASSLGGGLQETQYF.

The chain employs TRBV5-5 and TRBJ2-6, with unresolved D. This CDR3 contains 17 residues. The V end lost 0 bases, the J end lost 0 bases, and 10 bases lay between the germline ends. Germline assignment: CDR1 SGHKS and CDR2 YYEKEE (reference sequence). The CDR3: CASSLVDERSGANVLTF. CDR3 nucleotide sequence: TGTGCCAGCAGCTTGGTCGACGAGCGCTCTGGGGCCAACGTCCTGACTTTC.

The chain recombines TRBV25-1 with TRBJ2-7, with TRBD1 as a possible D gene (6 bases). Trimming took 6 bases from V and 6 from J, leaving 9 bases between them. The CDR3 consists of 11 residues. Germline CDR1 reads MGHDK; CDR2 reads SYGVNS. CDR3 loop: CASRQGAEQYF. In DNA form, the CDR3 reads TGTGCCAGCAGACAGGGAGCCGAGCAGTACTTC.

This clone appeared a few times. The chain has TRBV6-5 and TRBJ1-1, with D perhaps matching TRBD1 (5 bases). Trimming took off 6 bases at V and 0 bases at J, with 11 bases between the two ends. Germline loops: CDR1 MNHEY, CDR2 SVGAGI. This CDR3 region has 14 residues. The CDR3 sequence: CASSRQILNTEAFF. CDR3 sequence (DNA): TGTGCCAGCAGCCGACAGATCCTGAACACTGAAGCTTTCTTT.

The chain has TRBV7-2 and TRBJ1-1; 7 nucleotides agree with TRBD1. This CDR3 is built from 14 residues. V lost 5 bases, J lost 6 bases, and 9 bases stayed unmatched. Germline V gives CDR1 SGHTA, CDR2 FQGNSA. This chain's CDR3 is CASSPYTGVPEAFF. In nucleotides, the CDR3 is TGTGCCAGCAGCCCATACACAGGGGTTCCTGAAGCTTTCTTT. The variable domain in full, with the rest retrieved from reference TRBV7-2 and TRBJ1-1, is GAGVSQSPSNKVTEKGKDVELRCDPISGHTALYWYRQSLGQGLEFLIYFQGNSAPDKSGLPSDRFSAERTGGSVSTLTIQRTQQEDSAVYLCASSPYTGVPEAFFGQGTRLTVV.

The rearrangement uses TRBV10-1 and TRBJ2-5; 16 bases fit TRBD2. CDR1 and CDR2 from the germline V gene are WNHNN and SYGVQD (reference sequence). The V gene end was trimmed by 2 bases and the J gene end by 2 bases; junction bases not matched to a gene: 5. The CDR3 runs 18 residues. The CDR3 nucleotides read TGCGCCAGCAGTGAGGGGACTAGCGGGAGGGCCGGTCAAGAGACCCAGTACTTC. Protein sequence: CASSEGTSGRAGQETQYF.

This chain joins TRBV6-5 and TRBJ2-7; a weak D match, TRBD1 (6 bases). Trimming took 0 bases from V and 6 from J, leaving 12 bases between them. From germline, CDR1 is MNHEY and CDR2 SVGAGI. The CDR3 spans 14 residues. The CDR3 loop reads CASSYSQGTGEQYF. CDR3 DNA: TGTGCCAGCAGTTACTCGCAGGGGACGGGCGAGCAGTACTTC.

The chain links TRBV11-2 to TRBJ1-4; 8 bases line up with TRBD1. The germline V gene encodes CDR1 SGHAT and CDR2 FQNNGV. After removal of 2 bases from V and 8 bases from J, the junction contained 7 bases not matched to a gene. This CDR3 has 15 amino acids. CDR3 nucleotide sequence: TGTGCCAGCAGCTTATCGACAGGGGCGTGGGAAAAACTGTTTTTT. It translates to CASSLSTGAWEKLFF.

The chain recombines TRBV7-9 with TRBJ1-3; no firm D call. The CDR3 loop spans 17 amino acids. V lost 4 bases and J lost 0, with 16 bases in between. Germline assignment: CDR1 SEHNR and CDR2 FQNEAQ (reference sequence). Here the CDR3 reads CASSYYERSDSGNTIYF. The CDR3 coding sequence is TGTGCCAGCAGCTACTACGAAAGAAGCGACTCTGGAAACACCATATATTTT.

The CDR3 sequence: CAWSGRGDTQYF. The CDR3 DNA is TGTGCCTGGAGCGGCCGAGGGGATACGCAGTATTTT. This chain uses TRBV30 with TRBJ2-3; maybe TRBD2 (5 bases). Germline CDR1 GTSNPN, CDR2 SVGIG (reference sequence). The CDR3 extends over 12 amino acids. With 3 bases removed from V and 6 bases from J, the gap between germline ends came to 10 bases.

CDR3 coding DNA: TGTGCCAGCAGCTTAGTCACAGGGGGTAACTATGGCTACACCTTC. Translating it yields CASSLVTGGNYGYTF. The chain employs TRBV7-2 and TRBJ1-2; 8 bases fit TRBD1. The trim removed 1 base at V and 1 base at J, leaving 2 bases unmatched. CDR1 and CDR2 (germline): SGHTA, FQGNSA. The CDR3 loop spans 15 amino acids. The whole variable domain, remainder taken from reference TRBV7-2 and TRBJ1-2, is GAGVSQSPSNKVTEKGKDVELRCDPISGHTALYWYRQSLGQGLEFLIYFQGNSAPDKSGLPSDRFSAERTGGSVSTLTIQRTQQEDSAVYLCASSLVTGGNYGYTFGSGTRLTVV.

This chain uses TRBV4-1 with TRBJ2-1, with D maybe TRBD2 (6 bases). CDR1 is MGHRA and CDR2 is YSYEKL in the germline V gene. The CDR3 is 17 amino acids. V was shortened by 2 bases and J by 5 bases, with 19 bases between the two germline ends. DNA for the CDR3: TGCGCCAGCAGCCAATTGCTCGGGACTTATTCTGACAATGAGCAGTTCTTC. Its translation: CASSQLLGTYSDNEQFF.

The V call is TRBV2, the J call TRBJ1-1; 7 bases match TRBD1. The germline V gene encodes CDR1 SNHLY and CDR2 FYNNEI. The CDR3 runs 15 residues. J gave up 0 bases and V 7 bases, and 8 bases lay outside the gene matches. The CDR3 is CASKEQGLMNTEAFF. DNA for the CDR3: TGTGCCAGCAAAGAACAGGGGCTCATGAACACTGAAGCTTTCTTT.

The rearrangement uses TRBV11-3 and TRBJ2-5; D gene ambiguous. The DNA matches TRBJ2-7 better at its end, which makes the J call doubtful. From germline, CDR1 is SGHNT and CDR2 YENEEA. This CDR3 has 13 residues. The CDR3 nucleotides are TGTGCCAGCAGCAGTGGGGACTCCTACGAGCAGTACTTC. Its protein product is CASSSGDSYEQYF.

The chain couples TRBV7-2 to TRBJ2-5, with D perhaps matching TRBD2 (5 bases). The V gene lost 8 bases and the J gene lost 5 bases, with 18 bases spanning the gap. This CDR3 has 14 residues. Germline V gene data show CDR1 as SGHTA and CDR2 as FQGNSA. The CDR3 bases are TGTGCCAGCGGGGAGATGGCTTATGGGGAGACCCAGTACTTC. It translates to CASGEMAYGETQYF.

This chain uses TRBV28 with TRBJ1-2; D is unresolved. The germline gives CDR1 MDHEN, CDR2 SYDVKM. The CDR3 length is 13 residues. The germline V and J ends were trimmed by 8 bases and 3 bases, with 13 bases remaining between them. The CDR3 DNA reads TGTGCCAGCGAAGAGGGAAGGTACTATGGCTACACCTTC. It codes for CASEEGRYYGYTF.

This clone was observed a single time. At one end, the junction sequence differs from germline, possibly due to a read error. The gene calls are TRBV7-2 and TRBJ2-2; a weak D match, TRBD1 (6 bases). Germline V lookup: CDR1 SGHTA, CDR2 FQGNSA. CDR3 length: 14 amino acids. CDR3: CATKNRDTTRELFF. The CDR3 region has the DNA TGTGCCACCAAGAACCGGGACACCACCCGGGAGCTGTTTTTT.

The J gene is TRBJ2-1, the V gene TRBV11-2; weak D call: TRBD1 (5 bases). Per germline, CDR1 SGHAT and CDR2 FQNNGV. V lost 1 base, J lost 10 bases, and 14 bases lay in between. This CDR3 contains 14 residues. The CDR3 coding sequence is TGTGCCAGCAGCTTAGGCAGGGCCATTCGGGAGCAGTTCTTC. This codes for CASSLGRAIREQFF.

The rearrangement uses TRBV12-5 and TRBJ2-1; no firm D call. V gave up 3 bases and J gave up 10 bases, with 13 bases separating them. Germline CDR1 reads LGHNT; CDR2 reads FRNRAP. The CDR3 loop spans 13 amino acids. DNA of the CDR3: TGTGCTAGTGGTTTAGGCGGCCAATGGGAGCAGTTCTTC. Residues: CASGLGGQWEQFF.

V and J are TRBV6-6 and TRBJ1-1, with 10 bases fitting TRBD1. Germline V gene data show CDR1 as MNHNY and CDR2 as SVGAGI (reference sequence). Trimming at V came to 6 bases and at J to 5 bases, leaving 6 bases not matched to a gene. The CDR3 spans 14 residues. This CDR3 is CASSRGDRGTEAFF. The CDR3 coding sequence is TGTGCCAGCAGCCGGGGGGACAGGGGTACTGAAGCTTTCTTT.

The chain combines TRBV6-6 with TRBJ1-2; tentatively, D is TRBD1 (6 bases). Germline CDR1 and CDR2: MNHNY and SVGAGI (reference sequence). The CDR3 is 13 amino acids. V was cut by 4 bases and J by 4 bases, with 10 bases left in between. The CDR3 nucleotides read TGTGCCAGCAGTTTGGACAGACTCTATGGCTACACCTTC. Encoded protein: CASSLDRLYGYTF.

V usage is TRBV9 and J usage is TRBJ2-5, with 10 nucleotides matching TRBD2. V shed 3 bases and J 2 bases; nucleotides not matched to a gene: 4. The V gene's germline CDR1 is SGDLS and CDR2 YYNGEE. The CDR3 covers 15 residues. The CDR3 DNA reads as TGTGCCAGCAGCGCCCCTAGCGGGAGACAAGAGACCCAGTACTTC. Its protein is CASSAPSGRQETQYF.

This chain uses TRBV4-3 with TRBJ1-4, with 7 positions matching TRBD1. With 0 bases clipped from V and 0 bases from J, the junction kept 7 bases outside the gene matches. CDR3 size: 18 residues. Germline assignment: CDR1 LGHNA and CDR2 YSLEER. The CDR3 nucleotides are TGCGCCAGCAGCCAAGATCCGGGACAGAAATCAACTAATGAAAAACTGTTTTTT. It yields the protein CASSQDPGQKSTNEKLFF.

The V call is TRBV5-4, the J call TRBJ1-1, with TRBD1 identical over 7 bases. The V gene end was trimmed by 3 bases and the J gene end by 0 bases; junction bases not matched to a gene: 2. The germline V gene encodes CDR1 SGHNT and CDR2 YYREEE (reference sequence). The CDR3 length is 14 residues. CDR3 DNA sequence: TGTGCCAGCAGCTCAGGACAGGTGAACACTGAAGCTTTCTTT. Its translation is CASSSGQVNTEAFF.

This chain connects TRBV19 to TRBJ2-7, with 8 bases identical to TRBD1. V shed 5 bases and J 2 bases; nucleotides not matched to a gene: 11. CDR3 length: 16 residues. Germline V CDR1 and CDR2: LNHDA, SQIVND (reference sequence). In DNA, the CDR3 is TGTGCCAGTAGTCCTATTGCCGGGACAGGAACCTACGAGCAGTACTTC. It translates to CASSPIAGTGTYEQYF.